The clone carrying this T cell receptor beta chain was detected only a few times. The sample originates from a study of shared clonotypes between healthy human individuals. On the study more broadly: Three CD4 naive, three CD4 memory, two CD8 naive and one CD8 memory plate were used per donor.

Germline-derived CDR1 and CDR2 are ENHRY and SYGVKD. The V end lost 0 bases, the J end lost 0 bases, and 6 bases lay between the germline ends. The CDR3 totals 15 residues. Profiled with immunoSEQ multiplex PCR; TCRdb holds only in-frame clones, not every one. The data hold 2 million to 2.5 million clones, with 90% to 96% observed a single time. Donors comprised healthy HIV-negative adults lacking recent acute infections or vaccinations. The V gene is TRBV10-3, the J gene TRBJ2-1; the D is unclear. The clonotype originates from a man between 18 and 29 years old in good health. Sequenced material: naive CD4+ T cells sorted from blood. Subset given: CD45RA+ positively selected. DNA for the CDR3: TGTGCCATCAGTGAGTCGGCTAGCTCCTACAATGAGCAGTTCTTC. Amino acid sequence: CAISESASSYNEQFF.